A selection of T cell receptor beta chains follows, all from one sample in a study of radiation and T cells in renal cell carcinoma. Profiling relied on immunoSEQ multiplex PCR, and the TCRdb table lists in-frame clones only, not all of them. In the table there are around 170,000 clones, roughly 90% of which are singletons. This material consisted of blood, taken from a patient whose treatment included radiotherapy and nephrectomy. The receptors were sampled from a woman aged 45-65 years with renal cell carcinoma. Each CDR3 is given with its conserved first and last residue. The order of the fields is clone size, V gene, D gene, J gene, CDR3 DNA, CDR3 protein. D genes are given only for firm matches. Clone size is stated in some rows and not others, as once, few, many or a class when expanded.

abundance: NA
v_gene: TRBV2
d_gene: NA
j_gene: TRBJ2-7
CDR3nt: TGTGCCAGCAGTGAGGGGAATACCTACGAGCAGTACTTC
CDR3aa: CASSEGNTYEQYF

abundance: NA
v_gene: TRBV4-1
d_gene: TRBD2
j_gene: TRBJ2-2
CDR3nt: TGCGCCAGCAGCCAAGATCTTCGCGGGGGGAACACCGGGGAGCTGTTTTTT
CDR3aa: CASSQDLRGGNTGELFF

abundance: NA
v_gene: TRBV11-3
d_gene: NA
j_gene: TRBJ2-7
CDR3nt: TGTGCCAGCAGCTCGGGGCAGGGATACTCCTACGAGCAGTACTTC
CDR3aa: CASSSGQGYSYEQYF

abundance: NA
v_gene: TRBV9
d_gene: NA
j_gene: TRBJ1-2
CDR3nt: TGTGCCAGCAGCGCGACAGGATCTATCCCCACCAGCTATGGCTACACCTTC
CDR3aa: CASSATGSIPTSYGYTF

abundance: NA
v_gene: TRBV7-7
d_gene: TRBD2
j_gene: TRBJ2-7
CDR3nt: TGTGCTAGCAGCTTAGAAGCGGGGGGGAGTCCTGGCGAGCAGTACTTC
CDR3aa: CASSLEAGGSPGEQYF

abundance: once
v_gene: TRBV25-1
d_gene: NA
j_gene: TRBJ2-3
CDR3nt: TGTGCCAGCAGTGAATATAAGGGGGGGACCGCTACGCAGTATTTT
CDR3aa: CASSEYKGGTATQYF

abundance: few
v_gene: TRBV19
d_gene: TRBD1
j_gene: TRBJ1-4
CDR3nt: TGTGCCAGTACCCTGGGACAGGGGAATGAAAAACTGTTTTTT
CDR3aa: CASTLGQGNEKLFF

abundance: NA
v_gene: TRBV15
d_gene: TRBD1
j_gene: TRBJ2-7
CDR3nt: TGTGCCACCAGCAGAGCTCGGACAGGGGAGCGCTACGAGCAGTACTTC
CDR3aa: CATSRARTGERYEQYF

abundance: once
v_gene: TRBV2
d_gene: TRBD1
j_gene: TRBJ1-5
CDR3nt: TGTGCCAGCAGTGAACGCACAGGGGGGCTTGGTAGCAATCAGCCCCAGCATTTT
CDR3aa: CASSERTGGLGSNQPQHF

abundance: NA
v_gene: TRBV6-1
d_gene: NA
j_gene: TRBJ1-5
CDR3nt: TGTGCCAGCAGTGAAGCGATGGGGGATCAGCCCCAGCATTTT
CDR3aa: CASSEAMGDQPQHF

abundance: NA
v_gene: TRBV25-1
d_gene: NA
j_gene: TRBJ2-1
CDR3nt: TGTGCCAGCAGTGAATTAGGGGGGAATGAGCAGTTCTTC
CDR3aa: CASSELGGNEQFF

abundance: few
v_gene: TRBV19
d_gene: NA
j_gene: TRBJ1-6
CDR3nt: TGTGCCAGTAGTGTCCATAATTCACCCCTCCACTTT
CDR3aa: CASSVHNSPLHF

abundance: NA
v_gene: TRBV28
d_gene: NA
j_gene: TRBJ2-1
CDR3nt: TGTGCCAGCAGTTTACCAACCAGACTCCAGTTCTTC
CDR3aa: CASSLPTRLQFF

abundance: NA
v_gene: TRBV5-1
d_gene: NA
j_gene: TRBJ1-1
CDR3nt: TGCGCCAGCAGCTTGGGGGGCAGAACTATGAACACTGAAGCTTTCTTT
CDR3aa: CASSLGGRTMNTEAFF

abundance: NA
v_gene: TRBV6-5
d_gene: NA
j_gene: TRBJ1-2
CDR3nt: TGTGCCAGCAGTTACTTAATGAACTATGGCTACACCTTC
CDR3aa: CASSYLMNYGYTF

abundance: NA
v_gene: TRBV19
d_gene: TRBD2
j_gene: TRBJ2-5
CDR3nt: TGTGCCAGTAGTATCGGGACTAGCGGGGGCCGGGAGACCCAGTACTTC
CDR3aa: CASSIGTSGGRETQYF

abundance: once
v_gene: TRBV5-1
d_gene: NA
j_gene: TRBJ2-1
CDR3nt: TGCGCCAGCAGCTTGAATGGGGGCACCTACAATGAGCAGTTCTTC
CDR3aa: CASSLNGGTYNEQFF

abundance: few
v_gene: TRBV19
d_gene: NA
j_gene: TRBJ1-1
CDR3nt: TGTGCCAGTAGTACCCCGAATCGGGGCGGCACTGAAGCTTTCTTT
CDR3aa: CASSTPNRGGTEAFF

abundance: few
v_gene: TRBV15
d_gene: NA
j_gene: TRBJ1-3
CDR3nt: TGTGCCACCAGCAGAGGCGCGGTTCCAGACATATATTTT
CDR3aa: CATSRGAVPDIYF

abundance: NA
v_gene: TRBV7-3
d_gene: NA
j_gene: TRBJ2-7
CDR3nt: TGTGCCAGCAGCTTACGGGACTCCAGAACGTACGAGCAGTACTTC
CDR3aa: CASSLRDSRTYEQYF

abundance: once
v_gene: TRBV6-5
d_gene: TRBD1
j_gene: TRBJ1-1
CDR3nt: TGTGCCAGCAGGAAACAGGGGGCGAACACTGAAGCTTTCTTT
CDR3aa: CASRKQGANTEAFF

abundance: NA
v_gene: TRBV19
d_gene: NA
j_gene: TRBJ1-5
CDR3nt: TGTGCCAGCACGACAGCGCGCGCCACTCAGCCCCAGCATTTT
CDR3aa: CASTTARATQPQHF

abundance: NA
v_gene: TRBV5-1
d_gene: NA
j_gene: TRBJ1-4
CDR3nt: TGCGCCAGCAGCCTCTCGGGCCAAAATGAAAAACTGTTTTTT
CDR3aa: CASSLSGQNEKLFF

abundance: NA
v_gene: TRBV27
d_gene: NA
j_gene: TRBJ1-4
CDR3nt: TGTGCCAGCAGTTTATTTGGGTTGGGGGTACCCACTAATGAAAAACTGTTTTTT
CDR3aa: CASSLFGLGVPTNEKLFF

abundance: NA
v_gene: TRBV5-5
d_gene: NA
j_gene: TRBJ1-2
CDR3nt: TGTGCCAGCAGCTCGGCCCGGGAAGCATATGGCTACACCTTC
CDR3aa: CASSSAREAYGYTF

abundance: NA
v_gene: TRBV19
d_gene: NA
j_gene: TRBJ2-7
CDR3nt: TGTGCCAGTAGTATAATCGGGGGGCTTGCCTACGAGCAGTACTTC
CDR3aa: CASSIIGGLAYEQYF

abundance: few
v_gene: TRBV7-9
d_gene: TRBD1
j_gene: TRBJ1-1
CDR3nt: TGTGCCACTCAGGGGGGGACGAACACTGAAGCTTTCTTT
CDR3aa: CATQGGTNTEAFF

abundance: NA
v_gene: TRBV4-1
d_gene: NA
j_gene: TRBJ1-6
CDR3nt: TGCGCCAGCAGCCAAGATTGGGCGGGGAGTTCGAGGTTTGGATCACCCCTCCACTTT
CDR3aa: CASSQDWAGSSRFGSPLHF

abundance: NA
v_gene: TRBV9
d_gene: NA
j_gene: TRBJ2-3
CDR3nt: TGTGCCAGCAGCCTCCTCTCAGATACGCAGTATTTT
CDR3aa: CASSLLSDTQYF

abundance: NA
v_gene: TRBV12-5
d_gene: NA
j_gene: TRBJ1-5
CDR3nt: TGTGCTAGTGGTTTGGGGGAACAGGGTCAGCCCCAGCATTTT
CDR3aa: CASGLGEQGQPQHF

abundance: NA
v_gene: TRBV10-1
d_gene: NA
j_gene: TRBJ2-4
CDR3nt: TGCGCCAGCAGTGAACCCCTCCCACTAGCCAAAAACATTCAGTACTTC
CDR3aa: CASSEPLPLAKNIQYF

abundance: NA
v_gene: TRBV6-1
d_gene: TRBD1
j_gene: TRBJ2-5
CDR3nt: TGTGCCACCACCCCCGGGCCAGGGGGAGAGACCCAGTACTTC
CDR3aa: CATTPGPGGETQYF

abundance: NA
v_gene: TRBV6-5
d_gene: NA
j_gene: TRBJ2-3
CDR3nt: TGTGCCAGCAGTTACTCCATGGCTGGAGATACGCAGTATTTT
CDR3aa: CASSYSMAGDTQYF

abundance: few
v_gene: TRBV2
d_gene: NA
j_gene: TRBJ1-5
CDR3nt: TGTGCCAGCAGTCCACAGGGCAGGAACAATCAGCCCCAGCATTTT
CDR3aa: CASSPQGRNNQPQHF

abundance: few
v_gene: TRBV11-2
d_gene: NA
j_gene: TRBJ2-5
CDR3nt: TGTGCCAGCAGCTTAGAACCGGGGATGAAGACCCAGTACTTC
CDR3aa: CASSLEPGMKTQYF

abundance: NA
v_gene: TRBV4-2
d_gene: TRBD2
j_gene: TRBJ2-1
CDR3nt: TGTGCCAGCAGCCAAGGGAGCGGGGGGGCCGGTGAGCAGTTCTTC
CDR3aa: CASSQGSGGAGEQFF

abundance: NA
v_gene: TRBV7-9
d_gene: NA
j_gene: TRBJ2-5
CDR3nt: TGTGCCAGCAGCTTATTCTTCGGGGTGGAGACCCAGTACTTC
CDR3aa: CASSLFFGVETQYF

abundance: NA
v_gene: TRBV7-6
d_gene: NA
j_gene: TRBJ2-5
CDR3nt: TGTGCCAGCAGCTCCACTAGTGGAATAGAGACCCAGTACTTC
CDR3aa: CASSSTSGIETQYF

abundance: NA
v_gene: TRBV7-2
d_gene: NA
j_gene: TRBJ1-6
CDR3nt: TGTGCCAGCAGCTGGAGGGGGGGAGGGGGACATGTAAATTCACCCCTCCACTTT
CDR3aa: CASSWRGGGGHVNSPLHF

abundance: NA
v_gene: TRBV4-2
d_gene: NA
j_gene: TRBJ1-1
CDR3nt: TGTGCCAGCAGCCAAGATCCGGGTGCTGACACTGAAGCTTTCTTT
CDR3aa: CASSQDPGADTEAFF

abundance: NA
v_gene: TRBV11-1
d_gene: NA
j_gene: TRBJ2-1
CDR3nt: TGTGCCAGCAGCCCCGACAGGTACAATGAGCAGTTCTTC
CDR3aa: CASSPDRYNEQFF

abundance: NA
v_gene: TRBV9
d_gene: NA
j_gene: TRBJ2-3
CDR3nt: TGTGCCAGCCTTGTAGGGGCTAAGGGCACAGATACGCAGTATTTT
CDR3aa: CASLVGAKGTDTQYF

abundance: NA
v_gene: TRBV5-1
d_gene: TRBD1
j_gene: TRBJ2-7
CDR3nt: TGCGCCAGCAGCTTGGGGGGGACAGGTGACTCCTACGAGCAGTACTTC
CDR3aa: CASSLGGTGDSYEQYF